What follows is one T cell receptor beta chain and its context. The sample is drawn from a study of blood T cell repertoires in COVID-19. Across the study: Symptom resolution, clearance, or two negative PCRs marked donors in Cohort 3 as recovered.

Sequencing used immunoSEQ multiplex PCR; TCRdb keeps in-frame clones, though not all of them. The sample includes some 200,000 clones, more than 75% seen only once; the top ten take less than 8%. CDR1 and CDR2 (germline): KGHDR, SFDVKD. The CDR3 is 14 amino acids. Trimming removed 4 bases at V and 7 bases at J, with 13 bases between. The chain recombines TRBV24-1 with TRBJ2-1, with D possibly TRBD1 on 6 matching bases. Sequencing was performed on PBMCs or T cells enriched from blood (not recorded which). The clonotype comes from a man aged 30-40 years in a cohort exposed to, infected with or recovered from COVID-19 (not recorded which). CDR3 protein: CATSDQQGRNEQFF. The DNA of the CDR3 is TGTGCCACCAGTGACCAACAGGGTAGGAATGAGCAGTTCTTC.